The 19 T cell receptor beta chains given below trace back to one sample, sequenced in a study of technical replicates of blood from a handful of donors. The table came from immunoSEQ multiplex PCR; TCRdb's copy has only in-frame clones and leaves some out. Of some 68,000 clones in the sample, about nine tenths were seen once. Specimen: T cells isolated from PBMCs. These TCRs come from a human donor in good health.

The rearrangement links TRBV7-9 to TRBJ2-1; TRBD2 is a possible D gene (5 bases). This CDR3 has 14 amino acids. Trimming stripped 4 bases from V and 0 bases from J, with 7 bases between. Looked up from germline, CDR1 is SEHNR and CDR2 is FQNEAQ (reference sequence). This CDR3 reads CASSYTSSYNEQFF. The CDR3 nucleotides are TGTGCCAGCAGCTACACTAGCTCCTACAATGAGCAGTTCTTC. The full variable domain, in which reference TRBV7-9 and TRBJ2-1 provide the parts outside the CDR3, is DTGVSQNPRHKITKRGQNVTFRCDPISEHNRLYWYRQTLGQGPEFLTYFQNEAQLEKSRLLSDRFSAERPKGSFSTLEIQRTEQGDSAMYLCASSYTSSYNEQFFGPGTRLTVL.

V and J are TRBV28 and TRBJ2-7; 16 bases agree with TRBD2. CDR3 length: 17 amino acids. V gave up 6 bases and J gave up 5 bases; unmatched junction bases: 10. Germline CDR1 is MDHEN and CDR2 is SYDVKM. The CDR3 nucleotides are TGTGCCAGCAGCCCCCTGGGACTAGCGGGAGGGTACGACGAGCAGTACTTC. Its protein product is CASSPLGLAGGYDEQYF.

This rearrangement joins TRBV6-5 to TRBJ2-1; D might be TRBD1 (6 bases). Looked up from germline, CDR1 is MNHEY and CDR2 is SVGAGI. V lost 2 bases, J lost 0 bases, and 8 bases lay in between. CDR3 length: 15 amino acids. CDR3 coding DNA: TGTGCCAGCAGTTACAGACAGGACTCCTACAATGAGCAGTTCTTC. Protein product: CASSYRQDSYNEQFF.

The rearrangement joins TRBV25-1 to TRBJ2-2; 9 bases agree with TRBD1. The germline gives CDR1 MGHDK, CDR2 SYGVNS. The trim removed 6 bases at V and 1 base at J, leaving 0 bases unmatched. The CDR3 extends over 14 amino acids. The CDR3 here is CASRGQGNTGELFF. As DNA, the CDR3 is TGTGCCAGCAGGGGACAGGGGAACACCGGGGAGCTGTTTTTT.

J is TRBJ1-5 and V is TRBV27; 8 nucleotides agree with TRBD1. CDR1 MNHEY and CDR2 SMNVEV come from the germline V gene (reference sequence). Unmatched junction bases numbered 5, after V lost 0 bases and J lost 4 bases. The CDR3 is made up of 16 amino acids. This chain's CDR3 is CASSLSRTGFNQPQHF. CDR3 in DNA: TGTGCCAGCAGTTTATCGCGGACAGGGTTTAATCAGCCCCAGCATTTT.

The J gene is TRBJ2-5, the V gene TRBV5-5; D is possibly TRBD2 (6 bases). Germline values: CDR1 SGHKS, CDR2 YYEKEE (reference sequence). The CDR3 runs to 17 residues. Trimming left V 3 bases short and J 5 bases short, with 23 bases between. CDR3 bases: TGTGCCAGCAGCTGGGGTGAGCGGGCCCCCCCGTTCGAGACCCAGTACTTC. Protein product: CASSWGERAPPFETQYF.

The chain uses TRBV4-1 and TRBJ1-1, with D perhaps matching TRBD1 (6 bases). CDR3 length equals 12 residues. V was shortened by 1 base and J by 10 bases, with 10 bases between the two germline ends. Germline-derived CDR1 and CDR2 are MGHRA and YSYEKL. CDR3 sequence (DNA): TGCGCCAGCAGCCAAGGAGGGGGAACAGCTTTCTTT. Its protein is CASSQGGGTAFF.

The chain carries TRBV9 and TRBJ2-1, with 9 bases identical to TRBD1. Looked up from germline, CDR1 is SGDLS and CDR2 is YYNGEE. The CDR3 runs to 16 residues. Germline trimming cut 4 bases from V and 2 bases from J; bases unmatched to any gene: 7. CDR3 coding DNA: TGTGCCAGCAGCTCCTGGACAGGGGAGACCTACAATGAGCAGTTCTTC. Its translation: CASSSWTGETYNEQFF. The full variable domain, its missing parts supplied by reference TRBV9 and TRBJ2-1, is DSGVTQTPKHLITATGQRVTLRCSPRSGDLSVYWYQQSLDQGLQFLIQYYNGEERAKGNILERFSAQQFPDLHSELNLSSLELGDSALYFCASSSWTGETYNEQFFGPGTRLTVL.

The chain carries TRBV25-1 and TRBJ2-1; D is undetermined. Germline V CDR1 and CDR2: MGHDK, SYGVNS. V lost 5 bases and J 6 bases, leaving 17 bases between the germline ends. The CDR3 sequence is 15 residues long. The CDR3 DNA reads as TGTGCCAGCAGTCGTAACTTCGCAATTCCCAATGAGCAGTTCTTC. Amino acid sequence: CASSRNFAIPNEQFF.

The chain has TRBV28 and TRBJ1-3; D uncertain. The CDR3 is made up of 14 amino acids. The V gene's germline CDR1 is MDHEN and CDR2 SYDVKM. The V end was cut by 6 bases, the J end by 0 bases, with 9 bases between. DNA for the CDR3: TGTGCCAGCAGAGTACAGAGCTCTGGAAACACCATATATTTT. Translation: CASRVQSSGNTIYF.

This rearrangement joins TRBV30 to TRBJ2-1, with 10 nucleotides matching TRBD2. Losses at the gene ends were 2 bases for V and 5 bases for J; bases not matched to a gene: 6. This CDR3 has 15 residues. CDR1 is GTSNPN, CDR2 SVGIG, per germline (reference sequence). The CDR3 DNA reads TGTGCCTGGAGTCCTGGGCTAGCGGGGGACAATGAGCAGTTCTTC. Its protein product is CAWSPGLAGDNEQFF.

CDR3 sequence reads: CASSYLAGEGTDTQYF. CDR3 nucleotides: TGTGCCAGCAGCTATCTAGCGGGAGAAGGAACAGATACGCAGTATTTT. The V call is TRBV13, the J call TRBJ2-3; TRBD2 matches at 10 bases. This CDR3 is built from 16 residues. Germline V lookup: CDR1 PRHDT, CDR2 FYEKMQ (reference sequence). V lost 4 bases, J lost 3 bases, and 7 bases stayed unmatched.

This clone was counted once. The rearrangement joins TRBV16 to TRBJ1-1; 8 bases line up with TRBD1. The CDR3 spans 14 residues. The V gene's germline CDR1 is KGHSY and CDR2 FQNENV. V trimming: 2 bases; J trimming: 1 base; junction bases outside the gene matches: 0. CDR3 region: CASSQGTGNTEAFF. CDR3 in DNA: TGTGCCAGCAGCCAAGGGACAGGGAACACTGAAGCTTTCTTT. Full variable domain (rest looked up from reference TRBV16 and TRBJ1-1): GEEVAQTPKHLVRGEGQKAKLYCAPIKGHSYVFWYQQVLKNEFKFLISFQNENVFDETGMPKERFSAKCLPNSPCSLEIQATKLEDSAVYFCASSQGTGNTEAFFGQGTRLTVV.

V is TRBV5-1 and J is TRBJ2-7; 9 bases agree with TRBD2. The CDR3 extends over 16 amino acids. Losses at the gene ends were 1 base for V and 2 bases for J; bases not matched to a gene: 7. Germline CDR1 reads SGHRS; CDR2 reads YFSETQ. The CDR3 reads CASSLSRAGGTYEQYF. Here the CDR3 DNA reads TGCGCCAGCAGCTTGTCCAGGGCGGGAGGGACCTACGAGCAGTACTTC.

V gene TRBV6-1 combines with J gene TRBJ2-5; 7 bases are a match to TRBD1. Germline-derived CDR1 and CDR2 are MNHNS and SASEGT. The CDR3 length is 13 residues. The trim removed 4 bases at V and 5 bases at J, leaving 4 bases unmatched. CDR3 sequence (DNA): TGTGCCAGCAGTGTACAGGGGTGGGAGACCCAGTACTTC. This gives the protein CASSVQGWETQYF.

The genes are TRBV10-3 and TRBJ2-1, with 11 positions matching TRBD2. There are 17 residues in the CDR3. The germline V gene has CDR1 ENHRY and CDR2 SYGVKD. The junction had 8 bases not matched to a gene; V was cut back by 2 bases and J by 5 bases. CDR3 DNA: TGTGCCATCAGTGAGCCCACTAGCGGGAGAGACCACAATGAGCAGTTCTTC. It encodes CAISEPTSGRDHNEQFF.

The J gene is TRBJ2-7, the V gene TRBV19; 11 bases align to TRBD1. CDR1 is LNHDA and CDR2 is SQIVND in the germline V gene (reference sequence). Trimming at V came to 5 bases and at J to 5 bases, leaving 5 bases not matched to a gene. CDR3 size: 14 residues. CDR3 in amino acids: CASSWGQGVHEQYF. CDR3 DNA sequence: TGTGCCAGTAGTTGGGGACAGGGGGTCCACGAGCAGTACTTC.

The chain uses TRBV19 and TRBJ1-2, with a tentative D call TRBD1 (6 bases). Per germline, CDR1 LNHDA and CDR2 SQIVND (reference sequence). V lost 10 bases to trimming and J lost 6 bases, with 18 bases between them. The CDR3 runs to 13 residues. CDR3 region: CATQTGIVNGYTF. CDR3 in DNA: TGTGCCACTCAAACAGGGATTGTGAATGGCTACACCTTC.

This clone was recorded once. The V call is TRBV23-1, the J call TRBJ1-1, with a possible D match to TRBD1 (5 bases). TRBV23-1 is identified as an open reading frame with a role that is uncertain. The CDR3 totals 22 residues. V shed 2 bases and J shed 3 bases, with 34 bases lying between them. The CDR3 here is CASSQPTLLRYRGVGEDTEAFF. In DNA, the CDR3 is TGCGCCAGCAGTCAACCTACCCTATTGAGATATCGGGGGGTGGGAGAGGACACTGAAGCTTTCTTT.